Each of the 5 T cell receptor beta chains below was sequenced from the same sample in a study of blood T cell repertoires in COVID-19. The table came from immunoSEQ multiplex PCR; TCRdb's copy has only in-frame clones and leaves some out. In the table there are about 440,000 clones, 88% of which are singletons. Sequencing was done on a sample of peripheral blood. The receptors stem from a woman aged 45-60 years with COVID-19, enrolled during active disease.

The J gene is TRBJ1-2, the V gene TRBV12-3 or TRBV12-4, with D uncertain. V dropped 5 bases and J dropped 4 bases, with 11 bases sitting between them. The CDR3 contains 13 residues. The CDR3 loop reads CASSRQSPYGYTF. The CDR3 DNA reads TGTGCCAGCAGTCGTCAGTCCCCCTATGGCTACACCTTC.

This rearrangement joins TRBV11-2 to TRBJ1-4; TRBD1 is a possible D gene (5 bases). The CDR3 runs 15 residues. The germline gives CDR1 SGHAT, CDR2 FQNNGV. Trimming stripped 5 bases from V and 11 bases from J, with 21 bases between. Here the CDR3 reads CASSPNSGGSEKLFF. The DNA of the CDR3 is TGTGCCAGCAGCCCCAACTCCGGGGGGTCGGAGAAACTGTTTTTT. Based on the CDR3 plus reference TRBV11-2 and TRBJ1-4, the full variable domain is EAGVAQSPRYKIIEKRQSVAFWCNPISGHATLYWYQQILGQGPKLLIQFQNNGVVDDSQLPKDRFSAERLKGVDSTLKIQPAKLEDSAVYLCASSPNSGGSEKLFFGSGTQLSVL.

The J gene is TRBJ2-7, the V gene TRBV9, with 10 nucleotides matching TRBD2. V shed 3 bases and J 5 bases; nucleotides not matched to a gene: 11. Germline CDR1 SGDLS, CDR2 YYNGEE. The CDR3 spans 16 residues. The CDR3: CASSAVGGTSVHEQYF. DNA of the CDR3: TGTGCCAGCAGCGCCGTTGGGGGGACTAGCGTCCACGAGCAGTACTTC.

The chain couples TRBV2 to TRBJ1-1, with 9 bases lining up with TRBD1. Trimming at V came to 8 bases and at J to 4 bases, leaving 5 bases not matched to a gene. CDR3 length: 13 amino acids. CDR1 is SNHLY, CDR2 FYNNEI, per germline. CDR3 residues: CASLVQGATEAFF. CDR3 nucleotide sequence: TGTGCCAGCCTTGTACAGGGGGCCACTGAAGCTTTCTTT.

This sequence joins TRBV11-1 and TRBJ2-7, with TRBD1 matching over 7 bases. CDR3 size: 14 residues. V was clipped by 5 bases and J by 2 bases; unmatched bases: 6. CDR1 and CDR2 from the germline V gene are SGHAT and FQDESV (reference sequence). This CDR3 reads CASSPGQVPYEQYF. CDR3 nucleotide sequence: TGTGCCAGCAGCCCCGGACAGGTACCCTACGAGCAGTACTTC.